This T cell receptor (beta chain) was recorded in a study of blood T cells in healthy people across ages. The germline gives CDR1 DFQATT, CDR2 SNEGSKA (reference sequence). The CDR3 covers 11 residues. Using a J-beta primer mix together with a sample-barcoded 5' primer, a second PCR was run for roughly 7 to 11 cycles. Sequencing of every sample gave 3 million or more CDR3-containing paired-end reads. MiXCR, applied by TCRdb to the 5' RACE reads, yields one record per CDR3 protein. This table has 1.4 million to 1.5 million distinct CDR3 sequences, roughly 45% appearing once. The chain has TRBV20-1 and TRBJ2-1; 7 positions match TRBD2. The J call may be faulty, since TRBJ2-7 better matches the DNA end. The clonotype originates from a woman aged 18-29 years in good health. Specimen: blood. The CDR3 nucleotides are TGCAGTGCTGGACTAGATAATGAGCAGTACTTC. Its translation is CSAGLDNEQYF.